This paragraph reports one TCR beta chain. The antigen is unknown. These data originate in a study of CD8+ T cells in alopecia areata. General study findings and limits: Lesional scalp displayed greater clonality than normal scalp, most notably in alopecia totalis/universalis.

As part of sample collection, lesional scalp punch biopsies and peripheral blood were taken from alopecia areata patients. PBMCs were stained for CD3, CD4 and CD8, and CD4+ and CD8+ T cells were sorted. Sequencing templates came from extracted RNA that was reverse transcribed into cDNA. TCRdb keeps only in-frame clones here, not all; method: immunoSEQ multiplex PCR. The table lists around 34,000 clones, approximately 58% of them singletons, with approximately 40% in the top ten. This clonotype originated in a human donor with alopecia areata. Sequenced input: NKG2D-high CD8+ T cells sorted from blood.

As DNA, the CDR3 is TGTGCCAGCCGACTAGGGGGTAACACCGGGGAGCTGTTTTTT. Translated, it gives CASRLGGNTGELFF. The rearrangement uses TRBV19 and TRBJ2-2, with D possibly called TRBD1 or TRBD2 (6 bases each). Germline V gives CDR1 LNHDA, CDR2 SQIVND (reference sequence). V dropped 9 bases and J dropped 2 bases, with 13 bases sitting between them. The CDR3 extends over 14 amino acids.